This entry lists 20 T cell receptor beta chains sequenced from one sample in a study of blood T cell repertoires in COVID-19. The data were produced by immunoSEQ multiplex PCR, yet TCRdb's version contains in-frame clones alone and is incomplete. Here the sample spans a few hundred thousand clones, 85% to 90% being singletons. The sequenced sample consisted of PBMCs or T cells enriched from blood (not recorded which). The receptors here all came from a middle-aged woman who had recovered from COVID-19.

This rearrangement joins TRBV11-3 to TRBJ1-2; D remains unclear. This CDR3 is built from 16 residues. Germline values: CDR1 SGHNT, CDR2 YENEEA. The V and J ends lost 0 bases and 4 bases respectively, with 15 bases between them. CDR3 region: CASSLDYREGAYGYTF. In DNA form, the CDR3 reads TGTGCCAGCAGCTTAGACTACCGGGAAGGAGCCTATGGCTACACCTTC.

This chain uses TRBV7-9 with TRBJ1-1; D uncertain. V dropped 5 bases and J dropped 3 bases, with 7 bases sitting between them. The CDR3 loop spans 12 amino acids. Germline V CDR1 and CDR2: SEHNR, FQNEAQ (reference sequence). CDR3 bases: TGTGCCAGCAGCCTCGGGTACACTGAAGCTTTCTTT. Its protein is CASSLGYTEAFF.

V is TRBV5-4 and J is TRBJ2-3; D perhaps matches TRBD2 (5 bases). There are 15 residues in the CDR3. Germline CDR1 reads SGHNT; CDR2 reads YYREEE (reference sequence). Trimming took 0 bases from V and 1 from J, leaving 9 bases between them. CDR3 amino acids: CASSLGAAGTDTQYF. In DNA, the CDR3 is TGTGCCAGCAGCTTGGGGGCAGCGGGCACAGATACGCAGTATTTT.

This clone turned up a few times. This chain uses TRBV2 with TRBJ2-7, with TRBD2 matching over 12 bases. From germline, CDR1 is SNHLY and CDR2 FYNNEI. The CDR3 extends over 16 amino acids. V gave up 2 bases and J gave up 2 bases; unmatched junction bases: 4. CDR3: CASSEWTSGVPYEQYF. CDR3 nucleotide sequence: TGTGCCAGCAGTGAATGGACTAGCGGGGTCCCCTACGAGCAGTACTTC.

The V call is TRBV6-2 or TRBV6-3, the J call TRBJ1-2; 7 nucleotides line up with TRBD1. In germline, CDR1 is MNHEY, CDR2 SVGEGT. The CDR3 has 17 amino acids. The junction had 20 bases not matched to a gene; V was cut back by 5 bases and J by 8 bases. Here the CDR3 reads CASSPDPRDSTLGGYTF. The CDR3 coding sequence is TGTGCCAGCAGTCCCGACCCCCGGGACAGCACGCTCGGCGGCTACACCTTC.

The rearrangement uses TRBV24-1 and TRBJ2-1; TRBD2 matches at 8 bases. CDR1 is KGHDR, CDR2 SFDVKD, per germline. This CDR3 contains 16 residues. V lost 5 bases and J lost 0; bases outside the gene matches: 5. CDR3 bases: TGTGCCACCAGTGCAACTAGCGGTAGCTCCTACAATGAGCAGTTCTTC. Its translation: CATSATSGSSYNEQFF.

The genes are TRBV30 and TRBJ1-5; 7 bases align to TRBD1. The length of the CDR3 is 14 residues. With V trimmed by 3 bases and J by 6 bases, 8 bases remained unmatched. Germline V gives CDR1 GTSNPN, CDR2 SVGIG (reference sequence). This CDR3 is CAWRKAGGSQPQHF. CDR3 coding DNA: TGTGCCTGGAGAAAGGCAGGGGGTAGTCAGCCCCAGCATTTT.

V and J are TRBV12-5 and TRBJ2-5, with D possibly being TRBD1 (6 bases). This CDR3 is 16 amino acids long. V dropped 10 bases and J dropped 5 bases, with 26 bases sitting between them. Germline V gene sequence: CDR1 LGHNT, CDR2 FRNRAP. The CDR3 spells CATAPITRQAEETQYF. CDR3 nucleotides: TGTGCTACTGCGCCTATAACGAGACAGGCTGAGGAGACCCAGTACTTC.

This chain connects TRBV13 to TRBJ2-7, with TRBD2 matching 9 bases. The CDR3 is 15 residues long. After removal of 6 bases from V and 6 bases from J, the junction contained 12 bases not matched to a gene. Germline V gives CDR1 PRHDT, CDR2 FYEKMQ (reference sequence). CDR3 region: CASRPPGTSWGEQYF. CDR3 in DNA: TGTGCCAGCAGACCCCCGGGGACTAGCTGGGGCGAGCAGTACTTC.

The sample holds a few counts of this clone. The chain carries TRBV4-1 and TRBJ2-1; 10 bases are a match to TRBD2. Germline V gene data show CDR1 as MGHRA and CDR2 as YSYEKL. The CDR3 length is 17 residues. V gave up 1 base and J gave up 4 bases; unmatched junction bases: 7. The DNA of the CDR3 is TGCGCCAGCAGCCAAGTAGATATGGGACTAGCGTACAATGAGCAGTTCTTC. Protein: CASSQVDMGLAYNEQFF.

V and J are TRBV24-1 and TRBJ2-1; D is uncertain. The V gene lost 0 bases and the J gene lost 9 bases, with 17 bases spanning the gap. Looked up from germline, CDR1 is KGHDR and CDR2 is SFDVKD. CDR3 length: 16 amino acids. The CDR3 nucleotides are TGTGCCACCAGTGATTTGCACCGGGTTAACACGGGTGAGCAGTTCTTC. Translating gives CATSDLHRVNTGEQFF.

The chain uses TRBV29-1 and TRBJ2-3; D may be TRBD1 (5 bases). V lost 6 bases to trimming and J lost 6 bases, with 25 bases between them. The CDR3 sequence is 16 residues long. CDR1 and CDR2 (germline): SQVTM, ANQGSEA. CDR3 in DNA: TGCAGCGTCGACACCCTGGAAGGGGAAGTGTCCGATACGCAGTATTTT. This translates into CSVDTLEGEVSDTQYF.

This clone was recorded only once. V and J are TRBV18 and TRBJ2-1, with 12 bases identical to TRBD2. V was clipped by 0 bases and J by 8 bases; unmatched bases: 17. The CDR3 runs 20 residues. The germline V gene has CDR1 KGHSH and CDR2 LQKENI. The CDR3 DNA follows: TGTGCCAGCTCACCACCAAATAGAGTGTGGTGGTCTAGCGGGAGGGATGAGCAGTTCTTC. Translation gives CASSPPNRVWWSSGRDEQFF.

The chain recombines TRBV11-2 with TRBJ2-7, with TRBD1 matching 7 bases. V shed 3 bases, J shed 0 bases, and the junction held 5 bases outside the gene matches. Germline-derived CDR1 and CDR2 are SGHAT and FQNNGV. This CDR3 contains 15 residues. DNA for the CDR3: TGTGCCAGCAGCTTCCCGACAGGGAGCTCCTACGAGCAGTACTTC. The encoded protein is CASSFPTGSSYEQYF.

The gene calls are TRBV14 and TRBJ2-5, with D perhaps TRBD1 (5 bases). Germline-derived CDR1 and CDR2 are SGHDN and FVKESK. The CDR3 has 14 amino acids. Between the trimmed V and J ends, which lost 5 bases and 4 bases, there was a span of 14 bases. The CDR3 sequence: CASSFRVGRETQYF. DNA of the CDR3: TGTGCCAGCAGCTTCAGGGTTGGCAGAGAGACCCAGTACTTC.

This chain uses TRBV6-5 with TRBJ1-6; 7 nucleotides line up with TRBD1. The J segment lost 7 bases and the V segment lost 6 bases, leaving 6 bases of the junction unmatched. The CDR3 loop spans 14 amino acids. Germline V CDR1 and CDR2: MNHEY, SVGAGI. CDR3 sequence reads: CASRATGWNSPLHF. The CDR3 DNA follows: TGTGCCAGCAGAGCGACAGGGTGGAATTCACCCCTCCACTTT.

The J gene is TRBJ1-1, the V gene TRBV5-5; 9 bases line up with TRBD1. J gave up 5 bases and V 9 bases, and 14 bases lay outside the gene matches. This CDR3 contains 15 residues. Germline V gene data show CDR1 as SGHKS and CDR2 as YYEKEE (reference sequence). Written as DNA, the CDR3 is TGTGCCACAAGTACTACCGGGACAGGGACGACTGAAGCTTTCTTT. This codes for CATSTTGTGTTEAFF. Full variable domain (missing parts from reference TRBV5-5 and TRBJ1-1): DAGVTQSPTHLIKTRGQQVTLRCSPISGHKSVSWYQQVLGQGPQFIFQYYEKEERGRGNFPDRFSARQFPNYSSELNVNALLLGDSALYLCATSTTGTGTTEAFFGQGTRLTVV.

This rearrangement joins TRBV29-1 to TRBJ1-1; the match to TRBD1 covers 7 bases. The CDR3 is 12 residues long. Germline V gene lookup returns CDR1 SQVTM and CDR2 ANQGSEA. J was trimmed by 7 bases and V by 0 bases; bases with no gene match: 2. The CDR3 protein is CSVEDGTDEAFF. For the CDR3, the DNA is TGCAGCGTTGAAGACGGGACAGATGAAGCTTTCTTT.

This chain connects TRBV10-1 to TRBJ1-1; no clear D gene. The CDR3 totals 12 residues. Germline CDR1 is WNHNN and CDR2 is SYGVQD (reference sequence). Trimming removed 5 bases from V and 8 bases from J, with 12 bases in between. In DNA, the CDR3 is TGCGCCAGCAGTTTTGGGCCCGGAGAAGCTTTCTTT. It specifies CASSFGPGEAFF.

The J gene is TRBJ1-5, the V gene TRBV4-2; the match to TRBD1 covers 11 bases. The CDR3 has 19 amino acids. Trimming at V came to 4 bases and at J to 2 bases, leaving 13 bases not matched to a gene. Germline CDR1 and CDR2: LGHNA and YNFKEQ. The CDR3 is CASSPKGTGGLGGNQPQHF. The CDR3, as DNA: TGTGCCAGCAGCCCGAAAGGGACAGGGGGATTGGGGGGCAATCAGCCCCAGCATTTT.